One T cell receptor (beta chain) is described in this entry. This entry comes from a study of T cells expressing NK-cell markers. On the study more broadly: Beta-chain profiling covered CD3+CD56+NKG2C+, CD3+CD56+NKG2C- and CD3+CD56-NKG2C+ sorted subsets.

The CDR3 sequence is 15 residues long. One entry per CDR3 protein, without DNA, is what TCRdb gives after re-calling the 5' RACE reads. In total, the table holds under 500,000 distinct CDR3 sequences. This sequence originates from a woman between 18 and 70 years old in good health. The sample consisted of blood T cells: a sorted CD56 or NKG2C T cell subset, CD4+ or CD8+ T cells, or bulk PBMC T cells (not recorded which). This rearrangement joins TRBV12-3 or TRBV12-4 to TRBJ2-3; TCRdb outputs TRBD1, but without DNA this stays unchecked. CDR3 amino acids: CASSLVGGPTDTQYF.